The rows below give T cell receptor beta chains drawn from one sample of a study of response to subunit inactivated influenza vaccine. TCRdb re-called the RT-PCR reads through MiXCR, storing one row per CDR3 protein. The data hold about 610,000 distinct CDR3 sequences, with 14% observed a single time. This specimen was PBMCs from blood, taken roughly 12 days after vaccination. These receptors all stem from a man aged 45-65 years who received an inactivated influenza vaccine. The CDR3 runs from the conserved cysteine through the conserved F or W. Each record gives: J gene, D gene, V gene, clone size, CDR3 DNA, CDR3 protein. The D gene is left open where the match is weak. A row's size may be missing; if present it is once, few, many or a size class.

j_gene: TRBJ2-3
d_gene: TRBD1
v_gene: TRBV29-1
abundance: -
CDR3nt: TGCAGCGTTGAAATTGGGACAGCTGGCACAGATACGCAGTATTTT
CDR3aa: CSVEIGTAGTDTQYF

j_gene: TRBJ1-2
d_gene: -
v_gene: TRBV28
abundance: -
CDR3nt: TGTGCCAGCAGTGCCCTGGGGTATGGCTACACCTTC
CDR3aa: CASSALGYGYTF

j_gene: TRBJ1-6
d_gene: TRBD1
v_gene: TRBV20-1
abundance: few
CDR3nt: TGCAGTGCTACCACGCCGGGACAGGAGATTTCACCCCTCCACTTT
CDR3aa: CSATTPGQEISPLHF

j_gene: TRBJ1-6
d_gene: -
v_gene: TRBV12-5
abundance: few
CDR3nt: TGTGCTAGTGGTTTGGTAGGCCTCCCCGGGACACCATCCCGCATTCCCCTCCACTTT
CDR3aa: CASGLVGLPGTPSRIPLHF

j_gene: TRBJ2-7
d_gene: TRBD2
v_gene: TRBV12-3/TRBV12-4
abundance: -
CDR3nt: TGTGCCAGCAGTTTAGGACTAGCCCAATACGAGCAGTACTTC
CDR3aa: CASSLGLAQYEQYF

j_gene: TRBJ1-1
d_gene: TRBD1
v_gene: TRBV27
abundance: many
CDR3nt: TGTGCCAGCCGACCCGACAGGGCGACTGAAGCTTTCTTT
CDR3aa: CASRPDRATEAFF

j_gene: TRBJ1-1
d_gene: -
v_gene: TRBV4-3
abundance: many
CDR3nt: TGCGCCAGCAGCCAACAGGGCTTCTCCACTGAAGCTTTCTTT
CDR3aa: CASSQQGFSTEAFF

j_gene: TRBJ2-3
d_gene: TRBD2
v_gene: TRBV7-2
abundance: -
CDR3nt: TGTGCCGGGTCTCCCGGGAGGGCCCTGAATACGCAGTATTTT
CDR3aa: CAGSPGRALNTQYF

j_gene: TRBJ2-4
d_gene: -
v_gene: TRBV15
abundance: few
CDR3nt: TGTGCCACCGCCCAGGGACCGCTAGCCAAAAACATTCAGTACTTC
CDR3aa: CATAQGPLAKNIQYF

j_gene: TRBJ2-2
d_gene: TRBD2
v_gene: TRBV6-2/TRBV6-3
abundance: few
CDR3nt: TGTGCCAGCAGTAGACCGGGACTAGCGAAAACTAGGAACACCGGGGAGCTGTTTTTT
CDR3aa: CASSRPGLAKTRNTGELFF

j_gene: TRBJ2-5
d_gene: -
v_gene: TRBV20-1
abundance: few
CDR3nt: TGCAGTGCTAGAGCAGGCCAGTACCAAGAGACCCAGTACTTC
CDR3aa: CSARAGQYQETQYF

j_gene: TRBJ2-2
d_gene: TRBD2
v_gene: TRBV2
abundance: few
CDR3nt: TGTGCCAGCAGGGGTCTAGCGGGGGCCACCGGGGAGCTGTTTTTT
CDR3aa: CASRGLAGATGELFF

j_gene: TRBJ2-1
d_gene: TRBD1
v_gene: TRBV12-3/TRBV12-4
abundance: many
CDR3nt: TGTGCCAGCAGTCCAACAGGGGGGTCCTACAATGAGCAGTTCTTC
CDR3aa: CASSPTGGSYNEQFF

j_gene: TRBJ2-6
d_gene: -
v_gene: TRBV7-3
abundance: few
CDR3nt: TGTGCCAGCAGCCCAAGTGGGTATGGGGCCAACGTCCTGACTTTC
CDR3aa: CASSPSGYGANVLTF

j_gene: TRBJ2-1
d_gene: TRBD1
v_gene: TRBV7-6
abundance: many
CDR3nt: TGTGCCAGCAGCACGACGGGACAGTATTACAATGAGCAGTTCTTC
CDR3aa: CASSTTGQYYNEQFF

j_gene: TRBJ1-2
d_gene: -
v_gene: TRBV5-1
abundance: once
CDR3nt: TGCGCCAGCAGCTTTTTGGCCGGGACAAGCTATGGCTACACCTTC
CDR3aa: CASSFLAGTSYGYTF

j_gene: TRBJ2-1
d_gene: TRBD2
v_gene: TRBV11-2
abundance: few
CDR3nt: TGTGCCAGCAGCTTACTTAGCGGGGGGGCGTATGAGCAGTTCTTC
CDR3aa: CASSLLSGGAYEQFF

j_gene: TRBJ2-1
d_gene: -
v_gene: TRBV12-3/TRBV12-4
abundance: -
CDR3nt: TGTGCCAGCAGTCCGACCACCAATGAGCAGTTCTTC
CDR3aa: CASSPTTNEQFF

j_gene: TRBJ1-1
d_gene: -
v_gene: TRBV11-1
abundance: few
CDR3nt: TGTGCCAGCAGCAGAGGTCTGGGAGTTAGTGTTCGGGACACTGAAGCTTTCTTT
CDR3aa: CASSRGLGVSVRDTEAFF

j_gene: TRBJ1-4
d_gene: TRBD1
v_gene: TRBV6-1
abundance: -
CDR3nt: TGTGCCAGCAGGCGACAGGGGGATGGTGAAAAACTGTTTTTT
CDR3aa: CASRRQGDGEKLFF

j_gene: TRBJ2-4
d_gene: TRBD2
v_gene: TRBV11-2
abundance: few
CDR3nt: TGTGCCAGCAGCTCTAGCGGACCAAACATTCAGTACTTC
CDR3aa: CASSSSGPNIQYF

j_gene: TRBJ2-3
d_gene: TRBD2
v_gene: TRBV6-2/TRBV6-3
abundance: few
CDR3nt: TGTGCCAGCAGTTATCTAATAGCGGGAAAGGACACAGATACGCAGTATTTT
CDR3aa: CASSYLIAGKDTDTQYF

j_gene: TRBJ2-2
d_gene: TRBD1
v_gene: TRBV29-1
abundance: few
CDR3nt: TGCAGCGTAGGGACAGGCTACACCGGGGAGCTGTTTTTT
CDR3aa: CSVGTGYTGELFF

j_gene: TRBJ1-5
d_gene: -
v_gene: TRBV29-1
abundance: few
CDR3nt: TGCAGCGTTGCGGTGGAAGTCAATCAGCCCCAGCATTTT
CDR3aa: CSVAVEVNQPQHF

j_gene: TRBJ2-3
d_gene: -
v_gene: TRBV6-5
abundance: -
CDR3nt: TGTGCCAGCAGTTACTCGTTTCTTGGCGTAAGCACAGATACGCAGTATTTT
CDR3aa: CASSYSFLGVSTDTQYF

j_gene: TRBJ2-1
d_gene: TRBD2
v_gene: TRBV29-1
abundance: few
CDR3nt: TGCAGCGTTGCCGGTAGCGGGAGGGCTACCTACAATGAGCAGTTCTTC
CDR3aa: CSVAGSGRATYNEQFF

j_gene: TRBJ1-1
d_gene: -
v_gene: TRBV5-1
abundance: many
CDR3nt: TGCGCCAGCAGCAGTGGACAGCGGGGAGGTATGAACACTGAAGCTTTCTTT
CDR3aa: CASSSGQRGGMNTEAFF

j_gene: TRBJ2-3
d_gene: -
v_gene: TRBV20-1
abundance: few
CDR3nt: TGCAGTATGCGGGGCGGCCCTAGCACAGATACGCAGTATTTT
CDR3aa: CSMRGGPSTDTQYF

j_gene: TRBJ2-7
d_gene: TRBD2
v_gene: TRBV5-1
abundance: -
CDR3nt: TGTGCCAGCAGCTTAGGAGCGGGGTCCTACGAGCAGTACTTC
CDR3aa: CASSLGAGSYEQYF

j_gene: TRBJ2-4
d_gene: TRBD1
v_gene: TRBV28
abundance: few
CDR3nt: TGTTCCAAAGGGGGCGTAGCCAAAAACATTCAGTACTTC
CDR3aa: CSKGGVAKNIQYF

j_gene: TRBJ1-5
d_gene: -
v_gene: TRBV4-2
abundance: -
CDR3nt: TGTGCCAGCAGCCAGACTCGACAGAGCAATCAGCCCCAGCATTTT
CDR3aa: CASSQTRQSNQPQHF

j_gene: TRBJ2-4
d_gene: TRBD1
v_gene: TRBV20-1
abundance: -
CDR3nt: TGCAGTGCTGCTCAGGGACAGGGAGGGCAAAACATTCAGTACTTC
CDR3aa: CSAAQGQGGQNIQYF

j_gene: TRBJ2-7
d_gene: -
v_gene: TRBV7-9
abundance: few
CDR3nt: TGTGCCAGCAGTTCCGCGACAGGCCGCGAGCAGTACTTC
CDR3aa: CASSSATGREQYF

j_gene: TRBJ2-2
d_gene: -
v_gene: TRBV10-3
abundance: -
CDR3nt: TGTGCCATCAATGTCAACGCGAACACCGGGGAGCTGTTTTTT
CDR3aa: CAINVNANTGELFF

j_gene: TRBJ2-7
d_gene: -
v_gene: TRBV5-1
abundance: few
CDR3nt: TGCGCCAGCAGCTTGGGAAGATTGTGGTCGTGGGAGCAGTACTTC
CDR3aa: CASSLGRLWSWEQYF

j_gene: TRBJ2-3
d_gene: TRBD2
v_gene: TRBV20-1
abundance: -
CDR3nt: TGCAGTGCTAGAGGAGCTAGCGGGGCCACAGATACGCAGTATTTT
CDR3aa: CSARGASGATDTQYF

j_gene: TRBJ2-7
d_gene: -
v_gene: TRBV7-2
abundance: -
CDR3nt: TGTGCCAGCAGCTTATGGGAGTTGCAGTACTTC
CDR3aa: CASSLWELQYF

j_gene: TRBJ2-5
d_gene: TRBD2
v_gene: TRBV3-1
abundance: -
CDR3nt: TGTGCCAGCAGCCTCCAGTCGCGGTCTAGCGGGTTCCAAGAGACCCAGTACTTC
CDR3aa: CASSLQSRSSGFQETQYF

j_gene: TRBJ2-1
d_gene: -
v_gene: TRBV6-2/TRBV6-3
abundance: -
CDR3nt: TGTGCCAGCAGTTGGGGTACTTACAATGAGCAGTTCTTC
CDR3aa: CASSWGTYNEQFF

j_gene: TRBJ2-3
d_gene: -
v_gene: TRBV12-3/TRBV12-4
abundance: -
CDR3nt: TGTGCCAGCAGCCTCCAGCGGGCCCGCACAGATACGCAGTATTTT
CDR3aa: CASSLQRARTDTQYF

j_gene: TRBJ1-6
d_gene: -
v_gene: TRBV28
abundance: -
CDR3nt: TGTGCCAGCAGTCCACATAACGGAAAAAGGGGTGATTCACCCCTCCACTTT
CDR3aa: CASSPHNGKRGDSPLHF

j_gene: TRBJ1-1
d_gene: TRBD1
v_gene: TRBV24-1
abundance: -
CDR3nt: TGTGCCACCAGTGCGGGACAGGGGGCGGTTGGCACTGAAGCTTTCTTT
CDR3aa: CATSAGQGAVGTEAFF

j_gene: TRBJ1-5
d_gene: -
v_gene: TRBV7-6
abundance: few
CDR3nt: TGTGCCAGCAGCCGGTTCGGGACGACTGGTTATAGCAATCAGCCCCAGCATTTT
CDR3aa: CASSRFGTTGYSNQPQHF

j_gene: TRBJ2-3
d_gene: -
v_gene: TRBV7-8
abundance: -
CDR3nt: TGTGCCAGCAGCTTTGGTGGGGGGGCAGGCTTGGGCACAGATACGCAGTATTTT
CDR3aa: CASSFGGGAGLGTDTQYF

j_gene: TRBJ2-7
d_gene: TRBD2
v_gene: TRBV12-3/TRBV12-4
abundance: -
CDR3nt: TGTGCCAGCAGTCCAACTAGGACTAGCGGGGCCTCCTACGAGCAGTACTTC
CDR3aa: CASSPTRTSGASYEQYF

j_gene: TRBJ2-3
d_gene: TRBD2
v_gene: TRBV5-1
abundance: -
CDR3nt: TGCGCCAGCAGCTTGTCTCTCGCGGGAGGGCCCGCAGATACGCAGTATTTT
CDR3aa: CASSLSLAGGPADTQYF

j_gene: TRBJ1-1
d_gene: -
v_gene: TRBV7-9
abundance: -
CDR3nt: TGTGCCAGTAGGGGGTTGTCCACTGAAGCTTTCTTT
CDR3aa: CASRGLSTEAFF

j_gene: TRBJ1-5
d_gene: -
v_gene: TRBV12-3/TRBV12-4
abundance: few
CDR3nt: TGTGCCAGCAGTTTATCGGGGGGCAATCAGCCCCAGCATTTT
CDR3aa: CASSLSGGNQPQHF

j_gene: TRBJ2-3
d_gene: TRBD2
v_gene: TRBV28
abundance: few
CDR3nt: TGTGCCAGCAGTCCCCCTTTGCGGGGGGCGGGAGATACGCAGTATTTT
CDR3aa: CASSPPLRGAGDTQYF

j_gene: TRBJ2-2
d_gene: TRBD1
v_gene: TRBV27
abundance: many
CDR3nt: TGTGCCAGCACAACTTACAGGGGGCGCGAAGCCGGGGAGCTGTTTTTT
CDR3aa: CASTTYRGREAGELFF

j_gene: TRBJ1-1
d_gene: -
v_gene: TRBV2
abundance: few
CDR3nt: TGTGCCAGCAGTGATATCAGACAGTCTTACACTGAAGCTTTCTTT
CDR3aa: CASSDIRQSYTEAFF

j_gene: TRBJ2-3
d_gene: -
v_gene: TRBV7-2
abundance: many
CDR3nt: TGTGCCAGCAGCACAGGGATCTCCCCAGATACGCAGTATTTT
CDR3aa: CASSTGISPDTQYF

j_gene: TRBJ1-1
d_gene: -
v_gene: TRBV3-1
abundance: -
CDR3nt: TGTGCCAGCAGCCAAGGGGTAAACTTTTACACTGAAGCTTTCTTT
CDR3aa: CASSQGVNFYTEAFF

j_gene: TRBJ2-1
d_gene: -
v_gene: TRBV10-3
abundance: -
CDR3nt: TGTGCCATCAGCGGGACGGGCAGCTCCTACAATGAGCAGTTCTTC
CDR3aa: CAISGTGSSYNEQFF